What follows are 25 T cell receptor beta chains derived from one specimen sequenced in a study of T-cell reconstitution after alpha-beta-depleted transplantation in children (TCRdb year 2016). The treatment or condition label corresponds to: allogeneic hematopoietic cell transplantation with graft depleted of TCRalphabeta T cells and CD19 B cells. Libraries were prepared through PCR. The data were produced on an Illumina HiSeq 2500. TCR libraries were prepared with molecular barcoding, using unique molecular identifiers to normalize TCRbeta repertoire quantification. In TCRdb, the public reads were trimmed at Q25 with fastp and aligned with MiXCR, with productive beta chains retained. Rows with a matching CDR3 protein are joined into one entry that keeps the most common DNA and genes. The sample includes some 200,000 distinct CDR3 sequences, with 8.4% observed a single time. The ten largest clonotypes hold 35% to 40% of the sample.

The input for sequencing was PBMCs, mostly from graft donor cells, taken 360 days after TCRalphabeta/CD19-depleted stem cell transplant. The source is a male patient aged 2-9 years who had a stem cell transplant for acute myeloid leukemia, so the T cells may come from the graft donor.

DNA for the CDR3: TGTGCCAGCAGGAATCCCGGGACAGGGATTGGCGAGCAGTACTTC. Residues: CASRNPGTGIGEQYF. The V and J genes are TRBV6-2 or TRBV6-3 and TRBJ2-7, with 9 nucleotides matching TRBD1. CDR1 is MNHEY and CDR2 is SVGEGT in the germline V gene. The V gene end was trimmed by 6 bases and the J gene end by 6 bases; junction bases not matched to a gene: 12. The CDR3 is 15 residues long.

For the CDR3, the DNA is TGTGCCAGCAGCTTACACCCGCAGGGAGGAGAGACCCAGTACTTC. Amino acids: CASSLHPQGGETQYF. V gene TRBV7-6 combines with J gene TRBJ2-5; TRBD2 is a possible D gene (6 bases). Germline CDR1 is SGHVS and CDR2 is FNYEAQ. The germline V and J ends were trimmed by 2 bases and 4 bases, with 14 bases remaining between them. The CDR3 runs 15 residues.

This clonotype has at least ten counts. The J gene is TRBJ2-5, the V gene TRBV20-1; D may be TRBD2 (6 bases). CDR3 length: 15 residues. Deletions cut 2 bases from V and 3 bases from J, with 16 bases between. Germline CDR1 DFQATT, CDR2 SNEGSKA (reference sequence). CDR3 DNA sequence: TGCAGTGCTAGAACGGGGGAGCGGATAAAAGAGACCCAGTACTTC. This gives the protein CSARTGERIKETQYF.

The chain links TRBV7-9 to TRBJ1-5, with a tentative D call TRBD1 (5 bases). Trimming took 4 bases from V and 7 from J, leaving 14 bases between them. CDR3 length: 14 residues. Germline V gives CDR1 SEHNR, CDR2 FQNEAQ (reference sequence). The CDR3 DNA is TGTGCCAGCAGCTCCGTTGAGGGGAGCCAGCCCCAGCATTTT. Translating it yields CASSSVEGSQPQHF. Using reference TRBV7-9 and TRBJ1-5 for the parts outside the CDR3, the full variable domain is DTGVSQNPRHKITKRGQNVTFRCDPISEHNRLYWYRQTLGQGPEFLTYFQNEAQLEKSRLLSDRFSAERPKGSFSTLEIQRTEQGDSAMYLCASSSVEGSQPQHFGDGTRLSIL.

Only a few counts were recorded for this clonotype. This chain uses TRBV20-1 with TRBJ2-1, with D possibly being TRBD1 (6 bases). The length of the CDR3 is 16 residues. V gave up 2 bases and J gave up 2 bases, with 16 bases separating them. From germline, CDR1 is DFQATT and CDR2 SNEGSKA (reference sequence). As DNA, the CDR3 is TGCAGTGCTAGATCCCAGGACAGCCCGACCTACAATGAGCAGTTCTTC. Encoded protein: CSARSQDSPTYNEQFF.

This clonotype appeared many times. The chain couples TRBV12-3 or TRBV12-4 to TRBJ1-5; D ambiguous. Deletions cut 7 bases from V and 0 bases from J, with 16 bases between. This CDR3 contains 16 residues. The CDR3 reads CASTIVGTSSNQPQHF. CDR3 DNA: TGTGCCAGCACCATTGTTGGAACATCTAGCAATCAGCCCCAGCATTTT.

The chain combines TRBV7-2 with TRBJ2-1; the D is unclear. Trimming shortened V by 3 bases and J by 10 bases, and 13 bases separated the two germline ends. This CDR3 has 13 amino acids. Germline CDR1 is SGHTA and CDR2 is FQGNSA. In DNA, the CDR3 is TGTGCCAGCAGCTTCATCGGTTTCCGAGAGCAGTTCTTC. It encodes CASSFIGFREQFF.

This clonotype showed up just a few times. The CDR3 DNA sequence: TGTGCCAGCAGTCAGGGGTGGTACGAGCAGTACTTC. Its protein product is CASSQGWYEQYF. The rearrangement uses TRBV12-3 or TRBV12-4 and TRBJ2-7; a possible D gene is TRBD1 (6 bases). V lost 5 bases and J 4 bases, leaving 9 bases between the germline ends. This CDR3 spans 12 amino acids.

This clonotype occurred many times. V is TRBV5-5 and J is TRBJ2-7; TRBD2 might be the D (5 bases). The germline V gene has CDR1 SGHKS and CDR2 YYEKEE (reference sequence). Trimming removed 3 bases from V and 4 bases from J, with 17 bases in between. The CDR3 has 15 amino acids. The DNA for the CDR3 is TGTGCCAGCAGCTCGCGTCTAAGTGGCGGGTACGAGCAGTACGTC. It codes for CASSSRLSGGYEQYV.

This clonotype was found a few times. The rearrangement uses TRBV20-1 and TRBJ2-1, with TRBD2 matching 10 bases. V shed 2 bases, J shed 0 bases, and the junction held 4 bases outside the gene matches. The CDR3 consists of 16 residues. Germline values: CDR1 DFQATT, CDR2 SNEGSKA (reference sequence). The CDR3 spells CSARPGLAPSYNEQFF. The CDR3 DNA follows: TGCAGTGCTAGACCGGGACTAGCGCCCTCCTACAATGAGCAGTTCTTC.

The chain couples TRBV4-3 to TRBJ2-1; D remains ambiguous. In germline, CDR1 is LGHNA, CDR2 YSLEER. The CDR3 consists of 14 residues. The V gene lost 1 base and the J gene lost 3 bases, with 7 bases spanning the gap. The CDR3 loop is CASSQVVGYNEQFF. As DNA, the CDR3 is TGCGCCAGCAGCCAAGTAGTGGGCTACAATGAGCAGTTCTTC.

The DNA for the CDR3 is TGTGCCAGCCTCCCGAGCGGGGGCCCATTCACAGATACGCAGTATTTT. Translating it yields CASLPSGGPFTDTQYF. V and J are TRBV12-3 or TRBV12-4 and TRBJ2-3; 8 positions match TRBD2. V dropped 8 bases and J dropped 2; count of bases not matched to a gene: 12. This CDR3 has 16 residues.

This clonotype turned up a few times. This chain joins TRBV12-3 or TRBV12-4 and TRBJ1-2, with D perhaps TRBD1 (5 bases). V dropped 3 bases and J dropped 2 bases, with 10 bases sitting between them. The CDR3 extends over 14 amino acids. The CDR3: CASSLWGDNYGYTF. The CDR3 region has the DNA TGTGCCAGCAGTTTGTGGGGGGACAACTATGGCTACACCTTC.

The chain uses TRBV7-8 and TRBJ2-3, with D possibly TRBD1 on 8 matching bases. This CDR3 is 15 amino acids long. The germline V gene encodes CDR1 SGHVS and CDR2 FQNEAQ. V was pared by 4 bases and J by 4 bases, with 15 bases between. CDR3 nucleotides: TGTGCCAGCAGCTCGAACAGGGGGGGCGCAGATACGCAGTATTTT. Translation: CASSSNRGGADTQYF.

This clonotype was counted a few times. This rearrangement joins TRBV24-1 to TRBJ2-1; 7 nucleotides align to TRBD2. The CDR3 loop spans 13 amino acids. Germline trimming cut 12 bases from V and 2 bases from J; bases unmatched to any gene: 6. Germline CDR1 is KGHDR and CDR2 is SFDVKD. CDR3 DNA sequence: TGTGCCCCTGGAGCGGGACCCTACAATGAGCAGTTCTTC. It codes for CAPGAGPYNEQFF.

In its sample, this clonotype was seen a few times. J is TRBJ2-7 and V is TRBV28; no definite D call. Germline V lookup: CDR1 MDHEN, CDR2 SYDVKM. This CDR3 is 12 amino acids long. Trimming left V 7 bases short and J 2 bases short, with 9 bases between. The CDR3 bases are TGTGCCAGCACCACTACGGCCTACGAGCAGTACTTC. It translates to CASTTTAYEQYF.

This clonotype was detected only a few times. The rearrangement joins TRBV4-1 to TRBJ2-7; D gene unclear. Trimming left V 0 bases short and J 4 bases short, with 13 bases between. The CDR3 is 15 residues long. The germline V gene has CDR1 MGHRA and CDR2 YSYEKL. DNA of the CDR3: TGCGCCAGCAGCCAAGAAGGACCCCCCCCTTACGAGCAGTACGTC. Amino acids: CASSQEGPPPYEQYV.

This sequence joins TRBV4-3 and TRBJ2-7, with a tentative D call TRBD1 (6 bases). Germline V gives CDR1 LGHNA, CDR2 YSLEER. Trimming took 5 bases from V and 0 from J, leaving 14 bases between them. This CDR3 is 15 amino acids long. CDR3 protein: CASSKRQGPSYEQYF. CDR3 nucleotides: TGCGCCAGCAGCAAAAGGCAGGGGCCCTCCTACGAGCAGTACTTC.

This clonotype occurred many times. The chain carries TRBV12-3 or TRBV12-4 and TRBJ2-5; 8 nucleotides agree with TRBD1. The CDR3 has 15 residues. J lost 3 bases, V lost 6 bases, and 9 bases had no gene match. DNA of the CDR3: TGTGCCAGCAGCCCTCGACAGGGGTGGAAAGAGACCCAGTACTTC. Protein: CASSPRQGWKETQYF.

This clonotype has a single count. CDR3 loop: CASSPSRSLEQYF. The CDR3 region has the DNA TGTGCCAGCAGCCCTAGCCGCTCGCTCGAGCAGTACTTC. The rearrangement joins TRBV7-2 to TRBJ2-7, with D perhaps matching TRBD2 (5 bases). In germline, CDR1 is SGHTA, CDR2 FQGNSA. V was shortened by 5 bases and J by 6 bases, with 14 bases between the two germline ends. The CDR3 is 13 amino acids.

This clonotype appeared a few times. The rearrangement joins TRBV15 to TRBJ2-5; D tentatively reads TRBD1 or TRBD2 (6 bases each). This CDR3 has 19 amino acids. V lost 5 bases and J lost 4, with 29 bases in between. Germline assignment: CDR1 LNHNV and CDR2 YYDKDF (reference sequence). This CDR3 is CATSGVRIQGRNARETQYF. For the CDR3, the DNA is TGTGCCACCAGCGGAGTGAGAATTCAGGGGAGGAACGCAAGAGAGACCCAGTACTTC.

This clonotype was counted ten times or more. This chain links TRBV20-1 with TRBJ2-3, with 13 bases aligning to TRBD2. This CDR3 has 15 amino acids. The germline V gene encodes CDR1 DFQATT and CDR2 SNEGSKA (reference sequence). The V segment lost 6 bases and the J segment 2 bases; nucleotides outside the gene matches: 5. CDR3 coding DNA: TGCAGTGCGACCGGGACTAGCGGGACCACAGATACGCAGTATTTT. Its protein is CSATGTSGTTDTQYF.

V is TRBV7-9 and J is TRBJ1-4; D gene uncertain. In germline, CDR1 is SEHNR, CDR2 FQNEAQ (reference sequence). Trimming took 0 bases from V and 8 from J, leaving 10 bases between them. CDR3 length: 14 residues. The CDR3 nucleotides are TGTGCCAGCAGCTTAGCTGGGCAGTGGGAAAAACTGTTTTTT. As protein: CASSLAGQWEKLFF.

This clonotype was seen more than once but under ten times. The chain has TRBV20-1 and TRBJ2-7; TRBD2 aligns across 9 bases. Germline-derived CDR1 and CDR2 are DFQATT and SNEGSKA (reference sequence). The CDR3 has 14 residues. V lost 6 bases and J lost 4; bases outside the gene matches: 10. The CDR3 nucleotides are TGCAGTGCAAGTAGCGGGGGAACCCCTTACGAGCAGTACGTC. This encodes CSASSGGTPYEQYV.

This clonotype appeared a few times. The J gene is TRBJ1-2, the V gene TRBV7-2; D may be TRBD1 (5 bases). Germline V gene lookup returns CDR1 SGHTA and CDR2 FQGNSA. Trimming left V 3 bases short and J 0 bases short, with 17 bases between. The CDR3 length is 17 residues. CDR3 sequence: CASSLRLGDVTNYGYTF. DNA of the CDR3: TGTGCCAGCAGCTTGCGTCTCGGGGACGTCACTAACTATGGCTACACCTTC. Full variable domain (missing parts from reference TRBV7-2 and TRBJ1-2): GAGVSQSPSNKVTEKGKDVELRCDPISGHTALYWYRQSLGQGLEFLIYFQGNSAPDKSGLPSDRFSAERTGGSVSTLTIQRTQQEDSAVYLCASSLRLGDVTNYGYTFGSGTRLTVV.